One T cell receptor (beta chain) is described in this entry. The data originate from a study of T cell responses to AZD1222 COVID-19 vaccine. Germline V CDR1 and CDR2: SGDLS, YYNGEE. CDR3 length: 15 amino acids. Trimming took 4 bases from V and 4 from J, leaving 14 bases between them. Libraries were prepared by immunoSEQ multiplex PCR; TCRdb keeps only in-frame clonotypes and omits some of them. In the table there are under 170,000 clones, more than 85% of which are singletons. The receptor was isolated from an adult who received the AZD1222 COVID-19 vaccine. J is TRBJ2-2 and V is TRBV9; D may correspond to TRBD1 or TRBD2 (5 bases each). Here the sequenced sample was peripheral blood, taken 28 days after the second AZD1222 dose. The CDR3 DNA reads as TGTGCCAGCAGCTCCCGTCCGGGGCCCACCGGGGAGCTGTTTTTT. It encodes CASSSRPGPTGELFF.